Each of the 32 T cell receptor beta chains below was sequenced from the same sample in a study of T-cell reconstitution after alpha-beta-depleted transplantation in children. The library targeted TCRbeta and was prepared with unique molecular identifiers. TCRdb independently ran MiXCR on the PCR reads; one entry per CDR3 protein. The profile covers approximately 70,000 distinct CDR3 sequences, with 4.9% appearing a single time and approximately 19% taken by the ten largest. Sequences were derived from PBMCs, mostly from graft donor cells, sampled 180 days after TCRalphabeta/CD19-depleted stem cell transplant. These receptors were obtained from a boy in the first two years of life who had a stem cell transplant for acute myeloid leukemia, so the T cells may come from the graft donor.

This clonotype was counted ten times or more. This chain uses TRBV7-9 with TRBJ2-1, with TRBD1 identical over 10 bases. The V gene end was trimmed by 0 bases and the J gene end by 2 bases; junction bases not matched to a gene: 1. The length of the CDR3 is 16 residues. Germline V gene data show CDR1 as SEHNR and CDR2 as FQNEAQ (reference sequence). The CDR3 DNA follows: TGTGCCAGCAGCTTAGCGACAGGGGGCGCCTACAATGAGCAGTTCTTC. The encoded protein is CASSLATGGAYNEQFF.

This clonotype was seen many times. The rearrangement links TRBV30 to TRBJ2-2; the D is unclear. Germline CDR1 and CDR2: GTSNPN and SVGIG (reference sequence). This CDR3 contains 12 residues. Trimming stripped 8 bases from V and 1 base from J, with 8 bases between. The CDR3 nucleotides are TGTGCCCGGAACATGAACACCGGGGAGCTGTTTTTT. This gives the protein CARNMNTGELFF.

This clonotype was seen ten or more times. The chain joins TRBV4-3 to TRBJ2-1, with a possible D match to TRBD2 (5 bases). In germline, CDR1 is LGHNA, CDR2 YSLEER. Deletions cut 1 base from V and 0 bases from J, with 22 bases between. CDR3 length: 20 residues. The CDR3, as DNA: TGCGCCAGCAGCCAAGCTCCAGGACTCTATCTGAAAAGCTCCTACAATGAGCAGTTCTTC. Translation gives CASSQAPGLYLKSSYNEQFF.

This clonotype came up many times. This chain joins TRBV20-1 and TRBJ2-7; no clear D. CDR3 length equals 12 residues. The germline V and J ends were trimmed by 4 bases and 0 bases, with 7 bases remaining between them. The germline V gene encodes CDR1 DFQATT and CDR2 SNEGSKA (reference sequence). The CDR3 loop is CSATDYSYEQYF. CDR3 DNA: TGCAGTGCTACTGATTACTCCTACGAGCAGTACTTC.

This clonotype was counted ten times or more. The J gene is TRBJ2-6, the V gene TRBV5-1, with 8 nucleotides matching TRBD1. Germline V gene data show CDR1 as SGHRS and CDR2 as YFSETQ. This CDR3 has 17 amino acids. Unmatched junction bases numbered 6, after V lost 4 bases and J lost 0 bases. CDR3 in DNA: TGCGCCAGCAGCGTCCAGGGGGCGAGCTCTGGGGCCAACGTCCTGACTTTC. This gives the protein CASSVQGASSGANVLTF. Combining the CDR3 with reference TRBV5-1 and TRBJ2-6 gives the whole variable domain KAGVTQTPRYLIKTRGQQVTLSCSPISGHRSVSWYQQTPGQGLQFLFEYFSETQRNKGNFPGRFSGRQFSNSRSEMNVSTLELGDSALYLCASSVQGASSGANVLTFGAGSRLTVL.

This clonotype was picked up many times. This rearrangement joins TRBV7-8 to TRBJ2-7, with TRBD2 matching 15 bases. V dropped 4 bases and J dropped 1; count of bases not matched to a gene: 8. The germline gives CDR1 SGHVS, CDR2 FQNEAQ. This CDR3 spans 18 amino acids. CDR3 DNA sequence: TGTGCCAGCAGCTGGACTAGCGGGGGGGCCCAAGGTTCCTACGAGCAGTACTTC. Encoded protein: CASSWTSGGAQGSYEQYF. Full variable domain (remainder filled in from reference TRBV7-8 and TRBJ2-7): GAGVSQSPRYKVAKRGQDVALRCDPISGHVSLFWYQQALGQGPEFLTYFQNEAQLDKSGLPSDRFFAERPEGSVSTLKIQRTQQEDSAVYLCASSWTSGGAQGSYEQYFGPGTRLTVT.

This clonotype was found many times. V usage is TRBV7-2 and J usage is TRBJ2-2; D is unclear. Trimming took off 2 bases at V and 2 bases at J, with 0 bases between the two ends. The CDR3 has 12 amino acids. Germline V gives CDR1 SGHTA, CDR2 FQGNSA. The CDR3 nucleotides are TGTGCCAGCAGCTTAAACACCGGGGAGCTGTTTTTT. Translation: CASSLNTGELFF.

This clonotype was picked up many times. The rearrangement links TRBV12-3 or TRBV12-4 to TRBJ1-5, with a tentative D call TRBD1 (5 bases). CDR3 size: 18 residues. Trimming cost V 11 bases and J 3 bases, with 29 bases left between them. This CDR3 is CACSLDKASGKVNQPQHF. The CDR3 DNA is TGTGCCTGCTCGTTGGACAAGGCTTCGGGTAAAGTCAATCAGCCCCAGCATTTT.

Ten or more counts support this clonotype. The chain carries TRBV5-1 and TRBJ1-5; D not certain. Per the germline V gene, CDR1 is SGHRS and CDR2 is YFSETQ. V was trimmed by 0 bases and J by 7 bases, leaving 8 bases between them. The CDR3 is 13 amino acids. CDR3 bases: TGCGCCAGCAGCTTGGCCGTAGGACAGCCCCAGCATTTT. Amino acid sequence: CASSLAVGQPQHF.

This clonotype occurred many times. The chain joins TRBV5-1 to TRBJ1-1, with TRBD1 matching 11 bases. This CDR3 has 16 amino acids. Trimming took 1 base from V and 6 from J; bases not matched to a gene: 8. CDR1 is SGHRS, CDR2 YFSETQ, per germline. CDR3: CASSLPGTGGSSEAFF. CDR3 nucleotides: TGCGCCAGCAGCTTGCCAGGGACAGGGGGGAGTTCTGAAGCTTTCTTT.

Many counts were recorded for this clonotype. This sequence joins TRBV27 and TRBJ2-2; D gene ambiguous. CDR3 length: 14 residues. Germline V gives CDR1 MNHEY, CDR2 SMNVEV (reference sequence). With 4 bases removed from V and 10 bases from J, the gap between germline ends came to 16 bases. CDR3 nucleotides: TGTGCCAGCAGTTGGGTGGGTGGGATCGAGGAGCTGTTTTTT. This sequence encodes CASSWVGGIEELFF.

This clonotype was counted ten times or more. V is TRBV15 and J is TRBJ2-3, with D perhaps TRBD2 (5 bases). This CDR3 has 14 amino acids. Germline assignment: CDR1 LNHNV and CDR2 YYDKDF (reference sequence). With 2 bases removed from V and 6 bases from J, the gap between germline ends came to 12 bases. The CDR3: CATSRPKTGDTQYF. The CDR3 bases are TGTGCCACCAGCAGACCCAAAACGGGGGATACGCAGTATTTT.

This clonotype came up many times. The rearrangement joins TRBV19 to TRBJ2-1; 8 bases fit TRBD1. This CDR3 is 15 amino acids long. Germline V gene sequence: CDR1 LNHDA, CDR2 SQIVND (reference sequence). V lost 4 bases, J lost 4 bases, and 6 bases stayed unmatched. This CDR3 is CASSTAGGRYNEQFF. The DNA of the CDR3 is TGTGCCAGTAGTACAGCAGGGGGCAGGTACAATGAGCAGTTCTTC.

This clonotype was counted many times. The chain couples TRBV4-1 to TRBJ2-3; 8 bases are shared with TRBD1. Germline V gives CDR1 MGHRA, CDR2 YSYEKL. Trimming at V came to 3 bases and at J to 4 bases, leaving 6 bases not matched to a gene. The CDR3 contains 15 residues. As DNA, the CDR3 is TGCGCCAGCAGCCAGCCGGACAGGGTACCAGATACGCAGTATTTT. It is translated as CASSQPDRVPDTQYF.

This clonotype has at least ten counts. The chain uses TRBV12-3 or TRBV12-4 and TRBJ2-3; TRBD2 aligns across 7 bases. Trimming cost V 8 bases and J 5 bases; bases outside gene matches: 7. The CDR3 runs 13 residues. Here the CDR3 reads CASLMGGGDTQYF. The DNA of the CDR3 is TGTGCCAGCCTGATGGGCGGGGGAGATACGCAGTATTTT.

This clonotype was counted many times. This chain links TRBV20-1 with TRBJ1-3; D is possibly TRBD1 (5 bases). Germline V gene sequence: CDR1 DFQATT, CDR2 SNEGSKA (reference sequence). V was pared by 6 bases and J by 3 bases, with 12 bases between. The length of the CDR3 is 13 residues. The CDR3 DNA sequence: TGCAGTGCCCTAGGAGGGGATGGAAACACCATATATTTT. Protein sequence: CSALGGDGNTIYF.

This clonotype was seen repeatedly, ten times or more. V gene TRBV5-1 combines with J gene TRBJ1-2, with no clear D. This CDR3 spans 13 amino acids. Deletions cut 7 bases from V and 2 bases from J, with 12 bases between. The germline CDR1 and CDR2 sequences are SGHRS and YFSETQ. The CDR3 loop reads CASEALPNYGYTF. CDR3 in DNA: TGCGCCAGCGAGGCCCTACCCAACTATGGCTACACCTTC.

This clonotype has ten or more counts. This chain connects TRBV7-2 to TRBJ2-5; D is unresolved. Trimming pared 3 bases from V and 5 bases from J, leaving 4 bases between. The CDR3 loop spans 11 amino acids. CDR1 is SGHTA and CDR2 is FQGNSA in the germline V gene. In DNA form, the CDR3 reads TGTGCCAGCAGCTTGGCCGAGACCCAGTACTTC. Translated: CASSLAETQYF.

In this sample, this clonotype turned up many times. This chain connects TRBV4-2 to TRBJ1-1; D is uncertain. Looked up from germline, CDR1 is LGHNA and CDR2 is YNFKEQ. V was cut by 0 bases and J by 0 bases, with 8 bases left in between. The CDR3 sequence is 15 residues long. The CDR3 reads CASSQEGIMNTEAFF. In nucleotides, the CDR3 is TGTGCCAGCAGCCAAGAGGGAATCATGAACACTGAAGCTTTCTTT.

This clonotype was counted ten times or more. This rearrangement joins TRBV5-6 to TRBJ1-2, with D possibly matching TRBD1 (5 bases). The CDR3 covers 15 residues. Germline CDR1 is SGHDT and CDR2 is YYEEEE. V was clipped by 0 bases and J by 6 bases, with 15 bases between them. The CDR3 sequence is CASSLETERADGYTF. In DNA form, the CDR3 reads TGTGCCAGCAGCTTGGAGACAGAAAGGGCTGATGGCTACACCTTC.

This clonotype was seen repeatedly, ten times or more. J is TRBJ2-1 and V is TRBV7-6; TRBD2 agrees at 7 bases. CDR3 length equals 15 residues. Germline V gene sequence: CDR1 SGHVS, CDR2 FNYEAQ. V lost 4 bases, J lost 0 bases, and 3 bases stayed unmatched. The chain's CDR3 is CASSSGRGSYNEQFF. For the CDR3, the DNA is TGTGCCAGCAGCTCTGGGAGGGGCTCCTACAATGAGCAGTTCTTC.

This clonotype was seen repeatedly, ten times or more. The V and J genes are TRBV20-1 and TRBJ2-1; maybe TRBD2 (6 bases). Germline V CDR1 and CDR2: DFQATT, SNEGSKA (reference sequence). The CDR3 covers 14 residues. V shed 3 bases and J shed 6 bases, with 15 bases lying between them. CDR3 in DNA: TGCAGTGCTAGTCGGAGGGGCCGCCTCAATGAGCAGTTCTTC. As protein: CSASRRGRLNEQFF.

The chain uses TRBV27 and TRBJ2-5, with 9 bases lining up with TRBD2. The germline V gene encodes CDR1 MNHEY and CDR2 SMNVEV (reference sequence). This CDR3 has 17 amino acids. The V gene end was trimmed by 2 bases and the J gene end by 4 bases; junction bases not matched to a gene: 11. CDR3 nucleotides: TGTGCCAGCAGTTTAAGGTGGCTAGCGGGGTTCGGAGAGACCCAGTACTTC. Its protein is CASSLRWLAGFGETQYF.

This clonotype came up a few times. The chain links TRBV19 to TRBJ2-1, with 7 bases aligning to TRBD2. V shed 7 bases, J shed 8 bases, and the junction held 8 bases outside the gene matches. The length of the CDR3 is 13 residues. Germline loops: CDR1 LNHDA, CDR2 SQIVND (reference sequence). The CDR3 bases are TGTGCCAGTACTCCTATAGCGGGTGATGAGCAGTTCTTC. It translates to CASTPIAGDEQFF.

There are many counts of this clonotype. This chain joins TRBV7-9 and TRBJ2-4; 12 bases fit TRBD2. V shed 8 bases, J shed 5 bases, and the junction held 1 base outside the gene matches. Germline values: CDR1 SEHNR, CDR2 FQNEAQ (reference sequence). CDR3 length equals 13 residues. The CDR3 DNA reads as TGTGCCAGCCGGACTAGCGGGGAAAACATTCAGTACTTC. This codes for CASRTSGENIQYF.

This clonotype was seen at least ten times. The chain is built from TRBV24-1 and TRBJ1-2; the D gene is possibly TRBD1 (5 bases). Trimming left V 9 bases short and J 3 bases short, with 13 bases between. This CDR3 has 13 amino acids. Germline-derived CDR1 and CDR2 are KGHDR and SFDVKD. The CDR3 sequence is CATRGSGDYGYTF. The CDR3 nucleotides read TGTGCCACCCGAGGCTCGGGGGACTATGGCTACACCTTC.

In its sample, this clonotype was seen many times. The J gene is TRBJ2-5, the V gene TRBV5-1; 8 positions match TRBD2. The ends lost 2 bases at V and 5 bases at J; junction bases unmatched: 11. The CDR3 extends over 16 amino acids. Germline V gene sequence: CDR1 SGHRS, CDR2 YFSETQ. The CDR3 coding sequence is TGCGCCAGCAGCTTTGGGACTAGTCTGTCTTTGGAGACCCAGTACTTC. It codes for CASSFGTSLSLETQYF.

This clonotype has a count of ten or more. The chain combines TRBV27 with TRBJ2-2; TRBD1 matches at 7 bases. CDR3 length: 17 residues. Trimming removed 4 bases from V and 3 bases from J; junction bases left unmatched: 11. Germline CDR1 MNHEY, CDR2 SMNVEV (reference sequence). CDR3 coding DNA: TGTGCCAGCAGTTCCCCCGAAGAGGGGGCCGACACCGGGGAGCTGTTTTTT. This translates into CASSSPEEGADTGELFF.

Ten or more counts support this clonotype. The chain carries TRBV20-1 and TRBJ1-5; unclear D gene. Trimming removed 1 base at V and 9 bases at J, with 22 bases between. The CDR3 runs to 16 residues. Germline V CDR1 and CDR2: DFQATT, SNEGSKA (reference sequence). The CDR3 sequence is CSARGPGGRQIRPQHF. The CDR3 nucleotides are TGCAGTGCTAGAGGGCCAGGAGGGAGGCAAATCAGGCCCCAGCATTTT.

This clonotype showed up many times. The chain joins TRBV4-2 to TRBJ2-6; no definite D call. This CDR3 comprises 16 residues. Trimming shortened V by 4 bases and J by 2 bases, and 12 bases separated the two germline ends. Germline V gene data show CDR1 as LGHNA and CDR2 as YNFKEQ. CDR3 region: CASSPHPGTGANVLTF. The CDR3, as DNA: TGTGCCAGCAGCCCACACCCCGGAACTGGGGCCAACGTCCTGACTTTC.

This clonotype was seen repeatedly, ten times or more. The chain uses TRBV3-1 and TRBJ2-7; D might be TRBD1 or TRBD2, each matching 5 bases. In germline, CDR1 is LGHDT, CDR2 YNNKEL (reference sequence). The V end was cut by 4 bases, the J end by 3 bases, with 10 bases between. The CDR3 sequence is 13 residues long. The CDR3 is CASSPGTDYEQYV. DNA for the CDR3: TGTGCCAGCAGCCCTGGGACCGACTACGAGCAGTACGTC.

This clonotype came up a few times. The chain links TRBV7-9 to TRBJ1-5; no reliable D call. The CDR3 spans 15 residues. Germline CDR1 is SEHNR and CDR2 is FQNEAQ (reference sequence). Trimming pared 1 base from V and 3 bases from J, leaving 10 bases between. The CDR3 sequence: CASSLEGTDNQPQHF. In nucleotides, the CDR3 is TGTGCCAGCAGCTTAGAAGGCACAGACAATCAGCCCCAGCATTTT.